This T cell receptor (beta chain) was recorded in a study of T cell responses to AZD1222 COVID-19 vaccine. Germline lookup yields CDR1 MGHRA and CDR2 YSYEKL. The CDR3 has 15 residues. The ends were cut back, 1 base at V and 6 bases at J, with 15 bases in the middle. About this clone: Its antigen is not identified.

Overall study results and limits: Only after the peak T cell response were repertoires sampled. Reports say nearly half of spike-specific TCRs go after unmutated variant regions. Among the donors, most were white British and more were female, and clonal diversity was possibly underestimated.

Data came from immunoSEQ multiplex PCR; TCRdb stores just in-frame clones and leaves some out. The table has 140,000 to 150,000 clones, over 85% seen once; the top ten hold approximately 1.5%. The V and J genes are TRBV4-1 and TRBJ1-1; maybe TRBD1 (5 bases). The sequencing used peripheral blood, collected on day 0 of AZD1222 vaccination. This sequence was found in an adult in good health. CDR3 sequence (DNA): TGCGCCAGCAGCCAAGCCCCACAACAGGTGGCTGAAGCTTTCTTT. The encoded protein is CASSQAPQQVAEAFF.